Listed below are T cell receptor beta chains from one sample, sequenced in a study of blood T cell repertoires in COVID-19. Clones were read by immunoSEQ multiplex PCR, and TCRdb kept only the in-frame ones, dropping some. The sample yields under 450,000 clones, 86% seen once. The sample consisted of peripheral blood. All receptors come from a woman aged 55 to 70 with COVID-19, enrolled during active disease. CDR3s include the opening cysteine and the closing phenylalanine or tryptophan. The D gene is left open where the match is weak. The listing skips clone size in some rows; elsewhere it reads once, few, many or a size class.

clone_size	d_call	v_call	j_call	cdr3_nt	cdr3_aa
NA	NA	TRBV23-1	TRBJ1-3	TGCGCCAGCAGTCAATATTCTAGACCGGTCTCTTGCGGAAACACCATATATTTT	CASSQYSRPVSCGNTIYF
NA	NA	TRBV7-2	TRBJ2-7	TGTGCCAGCAGCTTAGAACTCGCTTACGAGCAGTACTTC	CASSLELAYEQYF
NA	NA	TRBV21-1	TRBJ2-7	TGTGCCAGCAGCCGGACAGGGGAAGGACTAGCGGGGTTCTACGAGCAGTACTTC	CASSRTGEGLAGFYEQYF
once	NA	TRBV6-5	TRBJ1-2	TGTGCCAGCAGTTACTCTATAGGTGGGGCAAACTATGGCTACACCTTC	CASSYSIGGANYGYTF
once	TRBD1	TRBV4-2	TRBJ1-5	TGTGCCAGCAGCCAAGGACAGGGGGCAAGCAATCAGCCCCAGCATTTT	CASSQGQGASNQPQHF
NA	NA	TRBV5-1	TRBJ2-7	TGCGCCAGCAGCTTCGGTGAAGCCTCCTACGAGCAGTACTTC	CASSFGEASYEQYF
NA	NA	TRBV27	TRBJ2-5	TGTGCCAGCAGTTTAGCAGGGGGGCCGGCAGAGACCCAGTACTTC	CASSLAGGPAETQYF
NA	NA	TRBV5-1	TRBJ2-1	TGCGCCAGCAGCTTTACTAGCCCCGGAGGGGATGAGCAGTTCTTC	CASSFTSPGGDEQFF
NA	NA	TRBV9	TRBJ2-3	TGTGCCAGCAGCGTAGGGGCACCTAGCACAGATACGCAGTATTTT	CASSVGAPSTDTQYF
NA	TRBD2	TRBV4-1	TRBJ2-3	TGCGCCAGCAGCCAAGGACCTCAGCGGGGGGGTCAAGATACGCAGTATTTT	CASSQGPQRGGQDTQYF
NA	NA	TRBV27	TRBJ2-6	TGTGCCAGCAGTTTACTGGGGGCGCCTGGGGCCAACGTCCTGACTTTC	CASSLLGAPGANVLTF
NA	NA	TRBV5-5	TRBJ2-5	TGTGCCAGCAGCTTGGCCGAGGTAGCGGCCTACCAAGAGACCCAGTACTTC	CASSLAEVAAYQETQYF
NA	NA	TRBV5-1	TRBJ2-4	TGCGCCAGCAGTCTGACAGGTAACATTCAGTACTTC	CASSLTGNIQYF
NA	TRBD1	TRBV5-6	TRBJ1-2	TGTGCCAGCACCTACGACAGGGGTAGCGGCTACACCTTC	CASTYDRGSGYTF
NA	NA	TRBV7-9	TRBJ2-3	TGTGCCAGCAGCTTAGGAGGCCAGTACACAGATACGCAGTATTTT	CASSLGGQYTDTQYF
few	TRBD1	TRBV5-5	TRBJ1-6	TGTGCCAGCAGCAGATCCGGAGGACAGGTTCAATCACCCCTCCACTTT	CASSRSGGQVQSPLHF
NA	NA	TRBV15	TRBJ1-5	TGTGCCACCGGGCAGGGGATTCAGCCCCAGCATTTT	CATGQGIQPQHF
few	NA	TRBV6-5	TRBJ2-3	TGTGCCAGCAGTCCACAGTTGTCGGGAAGAGATACGCAGTATTTT	CASSPQLSGRDTQYF
once	TRBD2	TRBV5-1	TRBJ2-5	TGCGCCAGCAGCTTGGTGGGTAGCGGGGCATTCCAAGAGACCCAGTACTTC	CASSLVGSGAFQETQYF
NA	TRBD1	TRBV5-1	TRBJ1-4	TGCGCCAGCAGCTCGGAGGGGGCGGGGGAAAAACTGTTTTTT	CASSSEGAGEKLFF
few	NA	TRBV5-6	TRBJ1-1	TGTGCCAGCAGCCCAACAGGGAACACTGAAGCTTTCTTT	CASSPTGNTEAFF
NA	NA	TRBV9	TRBJ2-5	TGTGCCAGCAGCGTACCCATCCTTGGCCAGGAAGAGACCCAGTACTTC	CASSVPILGQEETQYF
once	NA	TRBV20-1	TRBJ1-1	TGCAGTGCCGACGGACAGTCTGAAGCTTTCTTT	CSADGQSEAFF
NA	TRBD1	TRBV7-8	TRBJ1-1	TGTGCCAGCAGCTTTAGACAGGGGATGAACACTGAAGCTTTCTTT	CASSFRQGMNTEAFF
NA	NA	TRBV19	TRBJ1-2	TGTGCCAGTAGTAATCAGCAGCGCTATGGCTACACCTTC	CASSNQQRYGYTF
once	NA	TRBV6-2/TRBV6-3	TRBJ2-3	TGTGCCAGCAGTTACGAAACAGGGACAGATACGCAGTATTTT	CASSYETGTDTQYF
NA	TRBD1	TRBV30	TRBJ1-5	TGTGCCTGGAGTTTCGGACAGGGGAGTCAGCCCCAGCATTTT	CAWSFGQGSQPQHF
few	NA	TRBV2	TRBJ2-7	TGTGCCAGCAGTCCCCGTTCGTTGGAGCAGTACTTC	CASSPRSLEQYF
NA	TRBD1	TRBV11-3	TRBJ1-1	TGTGCCAGCAGCTTAGTAGGAGGGGGCGCGAGGACTGAAGCTTTCTTT	CASSLVGGGARTEAFF
once	NA	TRBV7-9	TRBJ2-1	TGTGCCAGCAGCTTACCTGAAAGGGGGCAGTTCTTC	CASSLPERGQFF
NA	TRBD1	TRBV6-4	TRBJ1-1	TGTGCCAGCAGTGACCCTATTGGGACAGGACACACTGAAGCTTTCTTT	CASSDPIGTGHTEAFF
NA	NA	TRBV6-5	TRBJ1-5	TGTGCCAGCAGTTTGGACTTGAATCAGCCCCAGCATTTT	CASSLDLNQPQHF
NA	TRBD1	TRBV7-2	TRBJ1-5	TGTGCCAGCGCGGGACAGGGCAATCAGCCCCAGCATTTT	CASAGQGNQPQHF
NA	TRBD1	TRBV5-1	TRBJ2-7	TGCGCCAGCAGTCCCGGGACAGGGAACGAGCAGTACTTC	CASSPGTGNEQYF
NA	TRBD2	TRBV9	TRBJ2-2	TGTGCCAGCAGCGTAGAGGGACTAGGTCGCACCGGGGAGCTGTTTTTT	CASSVEGLGRTGELFF
NA	TRBD1	TRBV5-1	TRBJ2-7	TGCGCCAGCAGCGATGGGACAGACGAGCAGTACTTC	CASSDGTDEQYF